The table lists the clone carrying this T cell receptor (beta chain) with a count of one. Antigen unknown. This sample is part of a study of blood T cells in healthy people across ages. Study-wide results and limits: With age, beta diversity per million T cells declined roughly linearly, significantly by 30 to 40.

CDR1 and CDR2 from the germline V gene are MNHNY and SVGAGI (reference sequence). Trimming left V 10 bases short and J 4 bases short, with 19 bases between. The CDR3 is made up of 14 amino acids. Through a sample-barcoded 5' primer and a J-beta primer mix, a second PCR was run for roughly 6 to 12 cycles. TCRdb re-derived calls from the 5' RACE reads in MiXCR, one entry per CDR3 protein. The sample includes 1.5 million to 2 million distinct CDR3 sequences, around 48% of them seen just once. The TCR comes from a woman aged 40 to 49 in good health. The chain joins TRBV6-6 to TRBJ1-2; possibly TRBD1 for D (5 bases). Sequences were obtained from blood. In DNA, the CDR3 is TGTGCCACCCGGCCCACAGGAGGCGGCTATGGCTACACCTTC. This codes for CATRPTGGGYGYTF.